The 14 T cell receptor beta chains below come from one sample, sequenced in a study of OX40 agonist ivuxolimab in advanced cancers. Using immunoSEQ multiplex PCR, the repertoire was profiled, and TCRdb retains in-frame clones only, with some absent. Among around 50,000 clones listed, about 90% were seen once. The source material was CD4+ or CD8+ T cells sorted from blood, sampled in a trial of the OX40 agonist ivuxolimab. These receptors all stem from an adult with an advanced solid tumor such as melanoma, head and neck, liver or kidney cancer.

The V gene is TRBV6-5, the J gene TRBJ2-5; TRBD2 matches 7 bases. CDR1 MNHEY and CDR2 SVGAGI come from the germline V gene. This CDR3 region has 15 residues. The junction had 1 base not matched to a gene; V was cut back by 0 bases and J by 0 bases. The CDR3 protein is CASSYSGGDQETQYF. The DNA of the CDR3 is TGTGCCAGCAGTTACTCGGGGGGGGACCAAGAGACCCAGTACTTC.

The V and J genes are TRBV19 and TRBJ1-2; 7 nucleotides match TRBD1. The CDR3 is made up of 13 amino acids. J lost 2 bases, V lost 3 bases, and 0 bases had no gene match. Germline CDR1 is LNHDA and CDR2 is SQIVND (reference sequence). Here the CDR3 reads CASSMGQNYGYTF. The CDR3 DNA is TGTGCCAGTAGTATGGGACAGAACTATGGCTACACCTTC.

The J gene is TRBJ1-2, the V gene TRBV9; weak D call: TRBD1 (5 bases). CDR3 length equals 15 residues. The germline V gene has CDR1 SGDLS and CDR2 YYNGEE. The V and J ends lost 3 bases and 0 bases respectively, with 12 bases between them. The CDR3 loop is CASSAPGEANYGYTF. DNA of the CDR3: TGTGCCAGCAGCGCCCCGGGGGAAGCTAACTATGGCTACACCTTC.

The chain is built from TRBV15 and TRBJ1-2; D is unclear. The V end lost 2 bases, the J end lost 7 bases, and 20 bases lay between the germline ends. There are 16 residues in the CDR3. In germline, CDR1 is LNHNV, CDR2 YYDKDF (reference sequence). This chain's CDR3 is CATSRTPEGRGRGYTF. CDR3 nucleotides: TGTGCCACCAGCAGAACCCCTGAAGGGCGCGGTCGTGGCTACACCTTC.

V and J are TRBV13 and TRBJ2-2, with D possibly being TRBD1 (6 bases). Looked up from germline, CDR1 is PRHDT and CDR2 is FYEKMQ (reference sequence). The CDR3 contains 13 residues. The V gene lost 3 bases and the J gene lost 7 bases, with 9 bases spanning the gap. The CDR3 reads CASSFTGLGELFF. CDR3 DNA sequence: TGTGCCAGCAGCTTCACAGGGCTCGGGGAGCTGTTTTTT.

V and J are TRBV15 and TRBJ1-1; TRBD1 matches at 7 bases. The CDR3 sequence is 13 residues long. Germline-derived CDR1 and CDR2 are LNHNV and YYDKDF (reference sequence). The ends lost 2 bases at V and 7 bases at J; junction bases unmatched: 4. CDR3 in amino acids: CATSRKGQDEAFF. The CDR3, as DNA: TGTGCCACCAGCAGAAAAGGACAGGATGAAGCTTTCTTT.

J is TRBJ1-2 and V is TRBV27; D is perhaps TRBD1 (6 bases). Trimming stripped 5 bases from V and 1 base from J, with 11 bases between. The length of the CDR3 is 14 residues. CDR1 MNHEY and CDR2 SMNVEV come from the germline V gene (reference sequence). Here the CDR3 reads CASSSYRVNYGYTF. The DNA of the CDR3 is TGTGCCAGCAGTAGCTACAGGGTTAACTATGGCTACACCTTC.

V is TRBV5-1 and J is TRBJ2-3; 9 bases fit TRBD1. With V trimmed by 1 base and J by 1 base, 7 bases remained unmatched. The germline CDR1 and CDR2 sequences are SGHRS and YFSETQ. The CDR3 runs 17 residues. In DNA form, the CDR3 reads TGCGCCAGCAGCTTGACAGGGACAGGGACGGGCACAGATACGCAGTATTTT. The encoded protein is CASSLTGTGTGTDTQYF.

The J gene is TRBJ1-4, the V gene TRBV30; the match to TRBD1 covers 7 bases. The junction had 5 bases not matched to a gene; V was cut back by 0 bases and J by 4 bases. The length of the CDR3 is 15 residues. The germline gives CDR1 GTSNPN, CDR2 SVGIG (reference sequence). The CDR3, as DNA: TGTGCCTGGAGTGTACAAGGACAGGTTAATGAAAAACTGTTTTTT. Translating it yields CAWSVQGQVNEKLFF.

The rearrangement uses TRBV28 and TRBJ2-7; 7 bases agree with TRBD2. V lost 7 bases to trimming and J lost 0 bases; unmatched junction nucleotides: 9. The germline CDR1 and CDR2 sequences are MDHEN and SYDVKM. CDR3 size: 15 residues. The CDR3 is CASTPTWGGSYEQYF. In DNA form, the CDR3 reads TGTGCCAGCACTCCTACTTGGGGGGGCTCCTACGAGCAGTACTTC.

CDR3 in amino acids: CASSLGYGTEAFF. CDR3 DNA: TGTGCCAGCAGCTTAGGTTATGGTACTGAAGCTTTCTTT. The chain links TRBV11-2 to TRBJ1-1, with no clear D. V was trimmed by 1 base and J by 5 bases, leaving 8 bases between them. From germline, CDR1 is SGHAT and CDR2 FQNNGV. The CDR3 is made up of 13 amino acids.

The chain uses TRBV14 and TRBJ1-5; 11 bases agree with TRBD1. The CDR3 runs to 14 residues. Looked up from germline, CDR1 is SGHDN and CDR2 is FVKESK. J was trimmed by 11 bases and V by 4 bases; bases with no gene match: 7. CDR3 coding DNA: TGTGCCAGCAGCCTCGGGACAGGGGGTTCGGCCCAGCATTTT. It codes for CASSLGTGGSAQHF. The full variable domain, its missing parts supplied by reference TRBV14 and TRBJ1-5, is EAGVTQFPSHSVIEKGQTVTLRCDPISGHDNLYWYRRVMGKEIKFLLHFVKESKQDESGMPNNRFLAERTGGTYSTLKVQPAELEDSGVYFCASSLGTGGSAQHFGDGTRLSIL.

The rearrangement uses TRBV5-4 and TRBJ2-7; D gene uncertain. V lost 7 bases, J lost 4 bases, and 9 bases lay in between. Germline-derived CDR1 and CDR2 are SGHNT and YYREEE (reference sequence). This CDR3 comprises 11 residues. The CDR3 DNA follows: TGTGCCAGCCGAAGCGAGTACGAGCAGTACTTC. It codes for CASRSEYEQYF.

This clone has a handful of counts. The chain recombines TRBV27 with TRBJ2-7; 7 bases fit TRBD2. Unmatched junction bases numbered 13, after V lost 6 bases and J lost 2 bases. CDR1 is MNHEY and CDR2 is SMNVEV in the germline V gene (reference sequence). The CDR3 totals 16 residues. The CDR3 nucleotides read TGTGCCAGCAGCCCCCTTGGCGGGGGTGATCCCTACGAGCAGTACTTC. Translation gives CASSPLGGGDPYEQYF.